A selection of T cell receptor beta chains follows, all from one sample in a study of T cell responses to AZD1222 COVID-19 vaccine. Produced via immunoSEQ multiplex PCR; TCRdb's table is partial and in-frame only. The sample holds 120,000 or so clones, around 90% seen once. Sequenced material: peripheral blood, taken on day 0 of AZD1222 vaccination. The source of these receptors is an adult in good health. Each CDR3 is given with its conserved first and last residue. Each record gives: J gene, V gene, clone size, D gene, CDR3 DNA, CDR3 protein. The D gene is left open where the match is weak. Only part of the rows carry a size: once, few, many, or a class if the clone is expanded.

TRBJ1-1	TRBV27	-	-	TGTGCCAGCAGTGCCGCCGGGCCAGTTAACACTGAAGCTTTCTTT	CASSAAGPVNTEAFF
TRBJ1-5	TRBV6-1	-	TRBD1	TGTGCCAGCAGTGATCAGGGGGGGCAGCCCCAGCATTTT	CASSDQGGQPQHF
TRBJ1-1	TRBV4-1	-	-	TGCGCCAGCAGTAACAGCCTAATGAACACTGAAGCTTTCTTT	CASSNSLMNTEAFF
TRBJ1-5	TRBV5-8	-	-	TGTGCCAGCAACAATGCTCGGCTCACCAATCAGCCCCAGCATTTT	CASNNARLTNQPQHF
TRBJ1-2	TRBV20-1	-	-	TGCAGTGCTAGGGACAGCTATGGCTACACCTTC	CSARDSYGYTF
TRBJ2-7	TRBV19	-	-	TGTGCCAGTAGCGGACGAGACGAGCAGTACTTC	CASSGRDEQYF
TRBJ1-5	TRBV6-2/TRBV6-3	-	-	TGTGCCAGCAGTAGGGGGTATAGCAATCAGCCCCAGCATTTT	CASSRGYSNQPQHF
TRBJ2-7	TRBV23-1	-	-	TGCGCCAGCAGTCAACTGGACAGAAAAGACTCCTACGAGCAGTACTTC	CASSQLDRKDSYEQYF
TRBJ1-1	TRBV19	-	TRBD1	TGTGCCAGTAGTGCTTCGTGGCAGGGGGGTGAAGCTTTCTTT	CASSASWQGGEAFF
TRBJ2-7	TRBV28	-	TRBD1	TGTGCCAGCAGTCCAGACAGGGAGCGGCCCTACGAGCAGTACTTC	CASSPDRERPYEQYF
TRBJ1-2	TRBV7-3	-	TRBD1	TGTGCCAGCAGCTTGACAGGGAATGGCTACACCTTC	CASSLTGNGYTF
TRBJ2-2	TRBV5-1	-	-	TGCGCCAGCAGCTTACTAGGGGACCCCCGGACCGGGGAGCTGTTTTTT	CASSLLGDPRTGELFF
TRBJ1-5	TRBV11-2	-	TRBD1	TGTGCCAGCAGCCACGACAGGGCGGGCAATCAGCCCCAGCATTTT	CASSHDRAGNQPQHF
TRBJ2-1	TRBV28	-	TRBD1	TGTGCCAGCAGTCGGGACAGGGGCATTAGGGAGCAGTTCTTC	CASSRDRGIREQFF
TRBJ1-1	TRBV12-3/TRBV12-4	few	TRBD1	TGTGCCAGCACCTCGACAGGGGCTGAAGCTTTCTTT	CASTSTGAEAFF
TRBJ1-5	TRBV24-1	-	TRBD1	TGTGCCACCAGTGATGATGGGACAGGGAGTCGGCGCGGGCCCCAGCATTTT	CATSDDGTGSRRGPQHF
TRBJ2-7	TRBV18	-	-	TGTGCCAGCTCACTCCTCCCCGGGACCGAGGGTCACTACGAGCAGTACTTC	CASSLLPGTEGHYEQYF
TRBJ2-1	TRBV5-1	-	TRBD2	TGCGCCAGCAGCTCGCGGGGGGGCTCCTACAATGAGCAGTTCTTC	CASSSRGGSYNEQFF
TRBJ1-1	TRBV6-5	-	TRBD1	TGTGCCAGCAGAGGACAGGGAGGCGCTGAAGCTTTCTTT	CASRGQGGAEAFF
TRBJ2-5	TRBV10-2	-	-	TGCGCCAGCAGTGATGGCAGAAAAGAGACCCAGTACTTC	CASSDGRKETQYF
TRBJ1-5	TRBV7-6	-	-	TGTGCCAGCAGCCAAACGGTGACAGATCAGCCCCAGCATTTT	CASSQTVTDQPQHF
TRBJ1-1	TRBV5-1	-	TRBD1	TGCGCCAGCAGCTGGGCGGGACAGCCGAACACTGAAGCTTTCTTT	CASSWAGQPNTEAFF
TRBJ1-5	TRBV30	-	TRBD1	TGTGCCTGGAGTCTGACAGGGAGCAATCAGCCCCAGCATTTT	CAWSLTGSNQPQHF
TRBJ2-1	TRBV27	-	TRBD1	TGTGCCAGCACCCAAGGACAGGCCTACAATGAGCAGTTCTTC	CASTQGQAYNEQFF
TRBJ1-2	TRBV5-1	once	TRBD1	TGCGCCAGCAGCCCAACCGACAGGGCCGCGGGTGGCTACACCTTC	CASSPTDRAAGGYTF
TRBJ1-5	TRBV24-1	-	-	TGTGCCACCTCTTACAGGGACAATCAGCCCCAGCATTTT	CATSYRDNQPQHF
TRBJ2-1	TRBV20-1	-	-	TGCAGTGCTAGAGACGTCCTACAACAGTTCTTC	CSARDVLQQFF
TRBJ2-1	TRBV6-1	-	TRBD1	TGTGCCAGCAGTGAGAACAGGGGGAACTACAATGAGCAGTTCTTC	CASSENRGNYNEQFF
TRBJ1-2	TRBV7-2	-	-	TGTGCCAGCAGCTTAGCTGGGGGGGGTAGCTATGGCTACACCTTC	CASSLAGGGSYGYTF
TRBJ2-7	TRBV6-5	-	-	TGTGCCAGCAGTTACTCGTGGGAAGTAGCTACGTACGAGCAGTACTTC	CASSYSWEVATYEQYF
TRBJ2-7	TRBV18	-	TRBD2	TGTGCCAGCTCGTACATAGCGGGGGGACCCTACGAGCAGTACTTC	CASSYIAGGPYEQYF
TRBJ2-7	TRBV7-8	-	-	TGTGCCAGCAGCCCCGGGGCCAGGGTCGACGAGCAGTACTTC	CASSPGARVDEQYF
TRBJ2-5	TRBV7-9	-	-	TGTGCCAGCAGCGACGTCCTCGGGGAGACCCAGTACTTC	CASSDVLGETQYF
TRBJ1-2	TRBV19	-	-	TGTGCCAGTAGTATATCGGTGGTCTATGGCTACACCTTC	CASSISVVYGYTF
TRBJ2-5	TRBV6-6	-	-	TGTGCCAGCTTGGAACAGGCGCAAGAGACCCAGTACTTC	CASLEQAQETQYF
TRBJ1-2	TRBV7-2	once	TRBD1	TGTGCCAGCAGCCCGGTGCTAGGGGGCGCCGACTATGGCTACACCTTC	CASSPVLGGADYGYTF
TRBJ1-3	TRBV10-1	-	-	TGCGCCAGCAGCGGACAAGCTGGAAACACCATATATTTT	CASSGQAGNTIYF
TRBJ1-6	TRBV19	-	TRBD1	TGTGCCAGTAGTATAATCCGGGACAGGGGGAATTCACCCCTCCACTTT	CASSIIRDRGNSPLHF
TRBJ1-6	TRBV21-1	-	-	TGTGCCAGCACAGGCGGGCCACCCTATAATTCACCCCTCCACTTT	CASTGGPPYNSPLHF
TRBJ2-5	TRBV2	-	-	TGTGCCAGCAGTCTTCACAAGGGAGTACAAGAGACCCAGTACTTC	CASSLHKGVQETQYF
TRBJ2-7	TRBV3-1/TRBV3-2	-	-	TGTGCCAGCAGCCAAGGGGTAGTCCCCTACGAGCAGTACTTC	CASSQGVVPYEQYF
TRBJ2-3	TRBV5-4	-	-	TGTGCCAGCAGCTTTGGCACAGATACGCAGTATTTT	CASSFGTDTQYF